These T cell receptor beta chains were read from a single sample in a study of blood T cell repertoires in COVID-19. This table comes from immunoSEQ multiplex PCR, and its TCRdb copy is limited to in-frame clones, with some not included. The table shows some 270,000 clones, with 80% to 90% occurring only once. The sequenced material came from peripheral blood. The receptors come from a woman between 65 and 79 years old with acute or convalescent COVID-19. CDR3s include the opening cysteine and the closing phenylalanine or tryptophan. The D gene is left open where the match is weak. Some rows mark clone size as missing; the rest say once, few, many or name a class of expanded clone.

CDR3,DNA,V,size,J,D
CASSGQTGSGYTF,TGTGCCAGCAGTGGTCAGACAGGGAGCGGCTACACCTTC,TRBV6-4,once,TRBJ1-2,TRBD1
CASSFSENQPQHF,TGCGCCAGCAGCTTCTCCGAGAATCAGCCCCAGCATTTT,TRBV5-1,NA,TRBJ1-5,NA
CASSLAEKTLSEQYF,TGTGCCAGCAGCTTGGCGGAGAAAACCCTTAGCGAGCAGTACTTC,TRBV5-4,NA,TRBJ2-7,NA
CASRRTPGQGIEQFF,TGTGCCAGCAGACGAACCCCGGGACAGGGGATTGAGCAGTTCTTC,TRBV6-5,NA,TRBJ2-1,TRBD1
CASSPTQGSNQPQHF,TGTGCCAGTAGCCCTACCCAGGGTAGCAATCAGCCCCAGCATTTT,TRBV19,NA,TRBJ1-5,NA
CASIQTGANYGYTF,TGTGCCAGCATTCAGACAGGGGCTAACTATGGCTACACCTTC,TRBV6-5,NA,TRBJ1-2,TRBD1
CASSSHHPEAGTEAFF,TGTGCCAGCAGCTCGCACCATCCCGAGGCGGGCACTGAAGCTTTCTTT,TRBV5-8,NA,TRBJ1-1,NA
CASSFRGLGSREKLFF,TGTGCCAGCAGCTTCCGGGGGTTAGGGTCAAGAGAAAAACTGTTTTTT,TRBV5-6,NA,TRBJ1-4,NA
CAISPAGREQFF,TGTGCCATCAGTCCAGCGGGCCGTGAGCAGTTCTTC,TRBV10-3,NA,TRBJ2-1,NA
CASSIQVGAQKETQYF,TGTGCCAGTAGTATACAGGTAGGGGCGCAAAAAGAGACCCAGTACTTC,TRBV19,NA,TRBJ2-5,NA
CASRRAGLSAEAFF,TGTGCCAGCAGGAGAGCGGGTCTTTCAGCCGAAGCTTTCTTT,TRBV6-5,NA,TRBJ1-1,NA
CASSPGGRSSYNEQFF,TGCGCCAGCAGCCCTGGAGGGAGGAGCTCCTACAATGAGCAGTTCTTC,TRBV5-1,NA,TRBJ2-1,NA
CASSIRGRGKENYGYTF,TGTGCCAGTAGTATCCGGGGCAGGGGAAAGGAGAACTATGGCTACACCTTC,TRBV19,NA,TRBJ1-2,NA
CASSRDGAGLVVGDEQFF,TGTGCCAGCAGCCGGGACGGAGCAGGACTAGTGGTTGGCGATGAGCAGTTCTTC,TRBV7-8,NA,TRBJ2-1,TRBD2
CASRGQVAEAFF,TGTGCCAGTAGGGGCCAGGTTGCTGAAGCTTTCTTT,TRBV19,NA,TRBJ1-1,NA
CASSLGESDTQYF,TGCGCCAGCAGCTTGGGAGAGTCAGATACGCAGTATTTT,TRBV5-1,NA,TRBJ2-3,NA
CASSPRQSLYVYTF,TGTGCCAGTAGTCCCCGACAGAGCCTCTATGTGTACACCTTC,TRBV19,NA,TRBJ1-2,NA
CASSYTRGSSGGYTF,TGTGCCAGCAGTTACACGAGGGGGAGTTCGGGCGGCTACACCTTC,TRBV2,NA,TRBJ1-2,NA
CASSFRNSGLTSYEQFF,TGCGCCAGCAGTTTTCGCAACTCGGGACTTACCTCCTATGAGCAGTTCTTC,TRBV5-1,NA,TRBJ2-1,NA